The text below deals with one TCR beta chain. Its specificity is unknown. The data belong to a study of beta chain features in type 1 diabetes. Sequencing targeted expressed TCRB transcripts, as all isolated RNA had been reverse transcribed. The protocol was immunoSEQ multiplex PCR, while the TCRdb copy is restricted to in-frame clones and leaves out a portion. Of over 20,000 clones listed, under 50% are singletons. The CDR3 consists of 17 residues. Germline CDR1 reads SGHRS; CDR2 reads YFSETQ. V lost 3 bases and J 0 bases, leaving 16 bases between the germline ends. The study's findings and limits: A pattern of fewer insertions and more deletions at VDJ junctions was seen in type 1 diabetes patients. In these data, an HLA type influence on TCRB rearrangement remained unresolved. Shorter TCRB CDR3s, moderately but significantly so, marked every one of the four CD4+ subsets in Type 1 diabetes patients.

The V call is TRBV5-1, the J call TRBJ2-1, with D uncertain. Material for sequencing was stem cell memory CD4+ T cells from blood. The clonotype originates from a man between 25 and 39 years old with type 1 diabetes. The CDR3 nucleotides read TGCGCCAGCAGCTCTATCTCGTCTCCGTACTCCTACAATGAGCAGTTCTTC. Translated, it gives CASSSISSPYSYNEQFF.